This TCR beta chain was observed in a study of blood T cell repertoires in COVID-19. About the research overall: There were acute and convalescent COVID-19 samples, and they came from the United States, Italy and Spain. T cells, B-cell-depleted T cells, or PBMCs supplied cDNA or gDNA.

Germline lookup yields CDR1 MGHRA and CDR2 YSYEKL. V lost 4 bases to trimming and J lost 4 bases, with 10 bases between them. The CDR3 consists of 13 residues. Study processing details: Nucleated cell number was recorded as an estimate derived from reference gene primer amplification. Method: immunoSEQ multiplex PCR; TCRdb's copy keeps in-frame clones and lacks some. The DNA gave D and trimming, while V, J and clone size come from that table. Of roughly 230,000 clones listed, 89% were seen once; the top ten hold 4% to 5%. Sequencing input: peripheral blood. The genes are TRBV4-1 and TRBJ1-2; D is unresolved. This clonotype originated in a woman aged 40 to 50 who had recovered from COVID-19. CDR3 sequence: CASSPRGLYGYTF. CDR3 sequence (DNA): TGCGCCAGCAGCCCAAGAGGGCTCTATGGCTACACCTTC.